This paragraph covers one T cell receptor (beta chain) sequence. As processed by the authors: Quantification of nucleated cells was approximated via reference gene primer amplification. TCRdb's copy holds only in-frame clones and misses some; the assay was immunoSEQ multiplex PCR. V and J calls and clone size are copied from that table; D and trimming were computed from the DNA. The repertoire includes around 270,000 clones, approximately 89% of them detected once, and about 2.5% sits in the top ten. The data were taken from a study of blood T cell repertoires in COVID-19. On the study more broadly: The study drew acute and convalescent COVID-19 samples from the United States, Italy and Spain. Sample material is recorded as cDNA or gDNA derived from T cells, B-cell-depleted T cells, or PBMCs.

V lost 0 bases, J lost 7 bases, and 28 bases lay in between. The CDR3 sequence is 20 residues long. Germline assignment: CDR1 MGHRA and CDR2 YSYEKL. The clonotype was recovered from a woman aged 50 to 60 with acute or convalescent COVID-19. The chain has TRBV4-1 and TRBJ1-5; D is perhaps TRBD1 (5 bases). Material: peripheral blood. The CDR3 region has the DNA TGCGCCAGCAGCCAAGAATGGACACCCAACCCGGCAGGCGCTAAGCAGCCCCAGCATTTT. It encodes CASSQEWTPNPAGAKQPQHF.